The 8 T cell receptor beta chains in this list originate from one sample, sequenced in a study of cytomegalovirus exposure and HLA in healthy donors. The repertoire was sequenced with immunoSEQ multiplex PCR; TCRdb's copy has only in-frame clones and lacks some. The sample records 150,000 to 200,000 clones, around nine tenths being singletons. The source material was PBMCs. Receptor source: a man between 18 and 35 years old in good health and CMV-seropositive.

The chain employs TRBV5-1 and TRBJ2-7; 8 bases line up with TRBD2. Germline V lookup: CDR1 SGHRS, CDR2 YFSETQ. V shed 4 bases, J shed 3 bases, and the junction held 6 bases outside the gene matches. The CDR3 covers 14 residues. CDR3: CASSPGLGYYEQYF. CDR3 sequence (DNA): TGCGCCAGCAGCCCGGGACTAGGGTACTACGAGCAGTACTTC.

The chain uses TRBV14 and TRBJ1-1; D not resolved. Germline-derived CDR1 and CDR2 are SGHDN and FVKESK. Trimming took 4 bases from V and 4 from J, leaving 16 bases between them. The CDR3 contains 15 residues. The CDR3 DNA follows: TGTGCCAGCAGCCGAAGACTGTTAGGTGCCACTGAAGCTTTCTTT. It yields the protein CASSRRLLGATEAFF. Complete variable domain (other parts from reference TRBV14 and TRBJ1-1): EAGVTQFPSHSVIEKGQTVTLRCDPISGHDNLYWYRRVMGKEIKFLLHFVKESKQDESGMPNNRFLAERTGGTYSTLKVQPAELEDSGVYFCASSRRLLGATEAFFGQGTRLTVV.

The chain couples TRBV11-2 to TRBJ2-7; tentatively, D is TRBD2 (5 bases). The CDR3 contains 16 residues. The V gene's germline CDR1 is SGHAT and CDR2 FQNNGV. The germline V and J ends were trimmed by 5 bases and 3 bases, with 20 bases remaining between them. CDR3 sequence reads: CASSRFFGAADYEQYF. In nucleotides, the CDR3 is TGTGCCAGCAGCCGGTTCTTTGGAGCGGCAGACTACGAGCAGTACTTC.

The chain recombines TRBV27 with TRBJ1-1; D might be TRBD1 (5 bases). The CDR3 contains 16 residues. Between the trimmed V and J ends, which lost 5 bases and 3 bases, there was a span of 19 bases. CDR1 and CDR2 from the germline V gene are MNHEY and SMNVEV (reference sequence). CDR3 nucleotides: TGTGCCAGCAGTCCACCAATAGGGCAGGGCGACACTGAAGCTTTCTTT. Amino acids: CASSPPIGQGDTEAFF.

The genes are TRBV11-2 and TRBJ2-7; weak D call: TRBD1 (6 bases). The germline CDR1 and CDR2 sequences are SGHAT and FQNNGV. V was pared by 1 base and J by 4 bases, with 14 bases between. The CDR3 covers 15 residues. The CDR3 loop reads CASSLGQGTGYEQYF. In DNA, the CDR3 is TGTGCCAGCAGCTTAGGCCAGGGGACCGGGTACGAGCAGTACTTC.

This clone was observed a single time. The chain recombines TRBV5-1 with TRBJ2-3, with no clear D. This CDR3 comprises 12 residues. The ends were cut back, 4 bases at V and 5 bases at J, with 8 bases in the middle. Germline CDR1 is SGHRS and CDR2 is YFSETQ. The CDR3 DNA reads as TGCGCCAGCAGCCTCCCGAGAGATACGCAGTATTTT. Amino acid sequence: CASSLPRDTQYF.

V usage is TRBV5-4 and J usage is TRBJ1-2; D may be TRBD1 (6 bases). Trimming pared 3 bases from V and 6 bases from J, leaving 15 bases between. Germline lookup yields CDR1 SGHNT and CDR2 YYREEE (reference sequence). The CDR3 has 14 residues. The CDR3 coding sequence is TGTGCCAGCAGCTCCCCGGGAGGGGGGGATGGCTACACCTTC. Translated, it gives CASSSPGGGDGYTF.

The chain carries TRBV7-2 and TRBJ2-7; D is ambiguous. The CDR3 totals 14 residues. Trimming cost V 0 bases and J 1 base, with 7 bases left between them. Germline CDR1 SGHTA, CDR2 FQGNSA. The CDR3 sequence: CASSLAQASYEQYF. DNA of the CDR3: TGTGCCAGCAGCTTAGCGCAGGCTTCCTACGAGCAGTACTTC.